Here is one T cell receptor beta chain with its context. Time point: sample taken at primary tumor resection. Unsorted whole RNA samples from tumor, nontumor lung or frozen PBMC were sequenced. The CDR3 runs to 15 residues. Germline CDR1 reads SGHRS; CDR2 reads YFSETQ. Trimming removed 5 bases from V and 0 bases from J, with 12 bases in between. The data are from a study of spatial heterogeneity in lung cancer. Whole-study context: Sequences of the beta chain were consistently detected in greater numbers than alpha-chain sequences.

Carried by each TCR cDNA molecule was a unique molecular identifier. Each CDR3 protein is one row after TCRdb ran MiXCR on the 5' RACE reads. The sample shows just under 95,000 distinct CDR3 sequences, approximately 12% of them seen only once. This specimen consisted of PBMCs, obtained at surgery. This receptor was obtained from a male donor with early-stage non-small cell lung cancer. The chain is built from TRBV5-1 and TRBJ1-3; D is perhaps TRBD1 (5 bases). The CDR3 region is CASRPGTVSGNTIYF. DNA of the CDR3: TGCGCCAGCAGGCCGGGGACCGTCTCTGGAAACACCATATATTTT.